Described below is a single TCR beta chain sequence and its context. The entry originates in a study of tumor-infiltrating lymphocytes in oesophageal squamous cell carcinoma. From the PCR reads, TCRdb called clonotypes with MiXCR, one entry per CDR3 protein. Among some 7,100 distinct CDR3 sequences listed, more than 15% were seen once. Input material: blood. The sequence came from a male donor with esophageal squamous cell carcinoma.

For the CDR3, the DNA is TGCAGTGCTGTGGGACTAGCGGGGGGGACCTACAATGAGCAGTTCTTC. Translated, it gives CSAVGLAGGTYNEQFF. V is TRBV20-1 and J is TRBJ2-1; 16 bases line up with TRBD2. CDR1 is DFQATT, CDR2 SNEGSKA, per germline (reference sequence). The length of the CDR3 is 16 residues. V was pared by 5 bases and J by 2 bases, with 3 bases of the junction left unmatched.